Following are 16 T cell receptor beta chains from one sample sequenced in a study of vaccination and CD4 T cells after COVID-19. An Oncomine TCR Beta short-read assay was used to sequence the DNA from cultured CD4+ T cells. TCRdb processed the PCR reads anew with MiXCR; each CDR3 protein has one entry. The sample yields about 20,000 distinct CDR3 sequences, 20% to 25% seen once. Their cognate antigens are unknown. This sample's treatment: approximately nine-day PBMC culture with coronavirus spike peptide pools or control peptides (ViraFEST assay). Sample: cultured CD4+ T cells from blood. Receptors were obtained from a human donor with COVID-19.

The V gene is TRBV7-2, the J gene TRBJ2-7; D might be TRBD2 (5 bases). CDR3 length: 15 residues. Per germline, CDR1 SGHTA and CDR2 FQGNSA. V lost 5 bases and J 3 bases, leaving 17 bases between the germline ends. The CDR3 here is CASSPTAGLNYEQYF. CDR3 DNA: TGTGCCAGCAGCCCCACCGCGGGCTTGAACTACGAGCAGTACTTC.

This clonotype was detected a few times. The rearrangement uses TRBV6-2 or TRBV6-3 and TRBJ2-2; 8 bases fit TRBD1. The CDR3 has 16 amino acids. Looked up from germline, CDR1 is MNHEY and CDR2 is SVGEGT. This chain's CDR3 is CASDRGGGKNTGELFF. The CDR3 nucleotides are TGTGCTAGTGACAGGGGAGGTGGAAAGAACACCGGGGAGCTGTTTTTT.

This rearrangement joins TRBV4-2 to TRBJ1-1; no reliable D call. CDR1 is LGHNA and CDR2 is YNFKEQ in the germline V gene. This CDR3 is built from 16 residues. Trimming pared 0 bases from V and 2 bases from J, leaving 13 bases between. CDR3 in amino acids: CASSQDMAAANTEAFF. CDR3 bases: TGTGCCAGCAGCCAAGATATGGCGGCAGCTAACACTGAAGCTTTCTTT.

The J gene is TRBJ2-7, the V gene TRBV6-1, with D hard to call. The CDR3 loop spans 13 amino acids. The V end was cut by 8 bases, the J end by 0 bases, with 11 bases between. Germline CDR1 reads MNHNS; CDR2 reads SASEGT. The DNA of the CDR3 is TGTGCCAGCCGATTTTCGATCTCCTACGAGCAGTACTTC. Translated: CASRFSISYEQYF.

V gene TRBV14 combines with J gene TRBJ1-1, with TRBD1 identical over 10 bases. The length of the CDR3 is 18 residues. The germline V gene has CDR1 SGHDN and CDR2 FVKESK. The ends lost 2 bases at V and 1 base at J; junction bases unmatched: 10. The CDR3 DNA reads as TGTGCCAGCAGCCAACTCCCGGGACAGGGGTTTGGGAACACTGAAGCTTTCTTT. Its translation: CASSQLPGQGFGNTEAFF.

This clonotype was picked up a small number of times. This rearrangement joins TRBV7-9 to TRBJ2-7; 11 bases are shared with TRBD2. V lost 0 bases and J lost 3; bases outside the gene matches: 4. Germline V gene sequence: CDR1 SEHNR, CDR2 FQNEAQ (reference sequence). The CDR3 has 16 residues. DNA of the CDR3: TGTGCCAGCAGCTTAGCAGGGACTAGCGGAAACTACGAGCAGTACTTC. It specifies CASSLAGTSGNYEQYF.

This clonotype was picked up a small number of times. The rearrangement links TRBV2 to TRBJ2-2; 12 bases are shared with TRBD1. Germline trimming cut 4 bases from V and 5 bases from J; bases unmatched to any gene: 5. Germline V gene data show CDR1 as SNHLY and CDR2 as FYNNEI. The CDR3 length is 16 residues. CDR3 sequence (DNA): TGTGCCAGCAGTGGGGACAGGGGGCTGTATACCGGGGAGCTGTTTTTT. This gives the protein CASSGDRGLYTGELFF.

V gene TRBV6-1 combines with J gene TRBJ1-5; a possible D gene is TRBD1 (5 bases). Trimming took off 6 bases at V and 5 bases at J, with 11 bases between the two ends. This CDR3 is built from 13 residues. CDR1 is MNHNS, CDR2 SASEGT, per germline. The CDR3 coding sequence is TGTGCCAGCAGCTCGGGACGGGATCAGCCCCAGCATTTT. It translates to CASSSGRDQPQHF.

The chain uses TRBV19 and TRBJ1-4; D call uncertain. Germline V gene sequence: CDR1 LNHDA, CDR2 SQIVND (reference sequence). The CDR3 has 11 amino acids. Trimming cost V 5 bases and J 13 bases, with 11 bases left between them. CDR3 DNA: TGTGCCAGTAGTTCAGCAGACTCACTGTTTTTT. Residues: CASSSADSLFF.

Here the CDR3 reads CASSYAGQDSYEQYF. The CDR3 DNA follows: TGTGCCAGCAGTTACGCGGGACAGGATTCCTACGAGCAGTACTTC. The rearrangement links TRBV6-5 to TRBJ2-7, with 8 bases matching TRBD1. V shed 2 bases, J shed 1 base, and the junction held 4 bases outside the gene matches. The CDR3 length is 15 residues. Per the germline V gene, CDR1 is MNHEY and CDR2 is SVGAGI.

The chain joins TRBV9 to TRBJ2-1; D not certain. V was shortened by 7 bases and J by 10 bases, with 21 bases between the two germline ends. Germline V CDR1 and CDR2: SGDLS, YYNGEE. There are 14 residues in the CDR3. The CDR3 coding sequence is TGTGCCAGCTCAAGGGCTCCGCCCGTTCGGGAGCAGTTCTTC. This sequence encodes CASSRAPPVREQFF.

This clonotype turned up a few times. V is TRBV6-5 and J is TRBJ1-1; no definite D call. V shed 2 bases and J shed 1 base, with 14 bases lying between them. The CDR3 length is 16 residues. Germline V gene data show CDR1 as MNHEY and CDR2 as SVGAGI. Here the CDR3 reads CASSYQQGRKNTEAFF. CDR3 DNA: TGTGCCAGCAGTTACCAGCAAGGGCGGAAGAACACTGAAGCTTTCTTT.

This clonotype was observed a few times. The CDR3 nucleotides read TGTGCCAGCTCACGACAGGCTAGCTCCTATAATTCACCCCTCCACTTT. Residues: CASSRQASSYNSPLHF. The genes are TRBV18 and TRBJ1-6; D is possibly TRBD1 (6 bases). Deletions cut 4 bases from V and 0 bases from J, with 10 bases between. The germline gives CDR1 KGHSH, CDR2 LQKENI. The CDR3 runs to 16 residues.

This chain connects TRBV20-1 to TRBJ1-1; 8 bases agree with TRBD1. The CDR3 loop spans 18 amino acids. Germline CDR1 and CDR2: DFQATT and SNEGSKA (reference sequence). V trimming: 0 bases; J trimming: 0 bases; junction bases outside the gene matches: 12. The CDR3 DNA reads TGCAGTGCTAGAGATCCCCTTACAGGGGGGATAATGAACACTGAAGCTTTCTTT. Translation: CSARDPLTGGIMNTEAFF.

The sample holds a few counts of this clonotype. As DNA, the CDR3 is TGTGCCAGCAGTGAAGAGGTGGGGACAGGGGGCTACATTCAGTACTTC. It specifies CASSEEVGTGGYIQYF. V usage is TRBV6-1 and J usage is TRBJ2-4; 12 bases map to TRBD1. Losses at the gene ends were 1 base for V and 8 bases for J; bases not matched to a gene: 6. The CDR3 loop spans 16 amino acids. Germline lookup yields CDR1 MNHNS and CDR2 SASEGT.

This rearrangement joins TRBV20-1 to TRBJ1-4; 7 bases fit TRBD1. V lost 3 bases, J lost 3 bases, and 7 bases stayed unmatched. Germline V gives CDR1 DFQATT, CDR2 SNEGSKA (reference sequence). There are 15 residues in the CDR3. CDR3 DNA sequence: TGCAGTGCTAGCCAGACAGGGCTTCCTAATGAAAAACTGTTTTTT. It yields the protein CSASQTGLPNEKLFF.